The T cell receptor (beta chain) under discussion was sequenced for a study of blood T cell repertoires in COVID-19. Study summary: PBMCs, B-cell-depleted T cells, or T cells were the source of the cDNA or gDNA that made up the material.

Repertoires were generated with immunoSEQ multiplex PCR, while TCRdb's copy carries only in-frame clones and drops some. The table lists approximately 220,000 clones, around 82% of them singletons. CDR1 is GTSNPN, CDR2 SVGIG, per germline (reference sequence). There are 13 residues in the CDR3. Trimming removed 0 bases from V and 8 bases from J; junction bases left unmatched: 6. The sample comprised peripheral blood. The genes are TRBV30 and TRBJ1-2, with TRBD1 matching 7 bases. This receptor was identified in a woman between 55 and 75 years old with acute or convalescent COVID-19. DNA of the CDR3: TGTGCCTGGAGTGTTAAGGGGACAGACGGCTACACCTTC. Protein product: CAWSVKGTDGYTF.